This entry lists 17 T cell receptor beta chains sequenced from one sample in a study of CD8 T cells in ankylosing spondylitis. Whole-study findings and limits: Ankylosing spondylitis blood appeared to be characterized by a TCR beta motif of eight or nine highly homologous variants.

TCRdb passed the 5' RACE reads through MiXCR, listing each CDR3 protein once. The table records around 540,000 distinct CDR3 sequences, 10% to 15% of them present only once. The antigens of these receptors remain unknown. Sample: blood, either unsorted or a sorted T cell fraction (not recorded which). Source of these receptors: a male donor with ankylosing spondylitis.

This rearrangement joins TRBV10-3 to TRBJ2-3; D gene uncertain. Trimming took 1 base from V and 2 from J, leaving 7 bases between them. Germline lookup yields CDR1 ENHRY and CDR2 SYGVKD. The CDR3 runs 14 residues. The CDR3 DNA reads TGTGCCATCAGTGAGTGGCCGTCCACAGATACGCAGTATTTT. Its protein is CAISEWPSTDTQYF.

This clonotype appeared many times. V and J are TRBV7-2 and TRBJ1-6; D uncertain. Germline V gene sequence: CDR1 SGHTA, CDR2 FQGNSA. The CDR3 sequence is 11 residues long. V lost 8 bases and J 12 bases, leaving 11 bases between the germline ends. In nucleotides, the CDR3 is TGTGCCAGCGGACTGGAGCAACCCCTCCACTTT. Translating it yields CASGLEQPLHF.

The CDR3 DNA follows: TGCAGTGCTAGAAAAGGACCTGAGGGAGATACGCAGTATTTT. Translating it yields CSARKGPEGDTQYF. The chain is built from TRBV20-1 and TRBJ2-3, with D perhaps TRBD2 (5 bases). The CDR3 runs 14 residues. Germline V lookup: CDR1 DFQATT, CDR2 SNEGSKA (reference sequence). Between the trimmed V and J ends, which lost 2 bases and 5 bases, there was a span of 14 bases.

The V gene is TRBV20-1, the J gene TRBJ2-3; D call uncertain. Trimming cost V 5 bases and J 1 base, with 22 bases left between them. The CDR3 consists of 17 residues. Germline V lookup: CDR1 DFQATT, CDR2 SNEGSKA (reference sequence). The CDR3 sequence: CSAPTPRAVPGTDTQYF. The CDR3 nucleotides read TGCAGTGCTCCCACCCCCAGAGCAGTACCGGGCACAGATACGCAGTATTTT.

The J gene is TRBJ2-7, the V gene TRBV6-1, with D tentatively TRBD1 (6 bases). CDR1 and CDR2 (germline): MNHNS, SASEGT. The CDR3 is made up of 13 amino acids. With 6 bases removed from V and 2 bases from J, the gap between germline ends came to 11 bases. The CDR3 sequence is CASSPGHTYEQYF. CDR3 coding DNA: TGTGCCAGCAGCCCGGGACATACCTACGAGCAGTACTTC.

This clonotype was observed a few times. The rearrangement joins TRBV5-1 to TRBJ2-5, with 8 nucleotides matching TRBD1. The germline V gene has CDR1 SGHRS and CDR2 YFSETQ. The CDR3 covers 15 residues. Losses at the gene ends were 0 bases for V and 2 bases for J; bases not matched to a gene: 3. The CDR3 coding sequence is TGCGCCAGCAGCTTGGAGACAGGGGTTCAAGAGACCCAGTACTTC. Protein product: CASSLETGVQETQYF.

This clonotype turned up a few times. The V and J genes are TRBV10-3 and TRBJ2-1; 7 positions agree with TRBD1. Germline-derived CDR1 and CDR2 are ENHRY and SYGVKD. CDR3 size: 15 residues. Trimming removed 5 bases from V and 6 bases from J; junction bases left unmatched: 10. DNA for the CDR3: TGTGCCATCAGTCCCCGACAGGGCTCTAGCAATGAGCAGTTCTTC. Its translation: CAISPRQGSSNEQFF.

This clonotype showed up many times. The chain joins TRBV7-2 to TRBJ2-1; D may be TRBD1 (5 bases). This CDR3 spans 13 amino acids. The germline V and J ends were trimmed by 3 bases and 9 bases, with 12 bases remaining between them. Germline CDR1 reads SGHTA; CDR2 reads FQGNSA. DNA for the CDR3: TGTGCCAGCAGCTTTGGGGCTAGAACTGAGCAGTTCTTC. Its protein product is CASSFGARTEQFF. Using reference TRBV7-2 and TRBJ2-1 for the parts outside the CDR3, the full variable domain is GAGVSQSPSNKVTEKGKDVELRCDPISGHTALYWYRQSLGQGLEFLIYFQGNSAPDKSGLPSDRFSAERTGGSVSTLTIQRTQQEDSAVYLCASSFGARTEQFFGPGTRLTVL.

As to this clonotype: A single base separates this from a much larger clone, so it may be a read error. This sequence joins TRBV7-8 and TRBJ2-4; either TRBD1 or TRBD2 may fit D (5 bases each). This CDR3 has 16 amino acids. Germline CDR1 SGHVS, CDR2 FQNEAQ. CDR3 DNA: TGTGCCAGCAGCCCCCGGACAAACCTAGCCAAAAACAGTCAGTACTTC. Translation gives CASSPRTNLAKNSQYF.

This clonotype was counted a few times. The V gene is TRBV24-1, the J gene TRBJ2-3; unclear D gene. CDR1 is KGHDR and CDR2 is SFDVKD in the germline V gene. The CDR3 contains 16 residues. V was shortened by 0 bases and J by 1 base, with 10 bases between the two germline ends. This chain's CDR3 is CATSDLGRKGTDTQYF. CDR3 bases: TGTGCCACCAGTGATTTGGGCAGGAAAGGCACAGATACGCAGTATTTT.

This clonotype came up a few times. The chain employs TRBV7-9 and TRBJ1-2; TRBD1 is a possible D gene (6 bases). The CDR3 sequence is 13 residues long. Germline values: CDR1 SEHNR, CDR2 FQNEAQ (reference sequence). V was trimmed by 4 bases and J by 8 bases, leaving 14 bases between them. CDR3 bases: TGTGCCAGCAGCTCTAGACAGGCCGGGGGCTACACCTTC. Residues: CASSSRQAGGYTF.

CDR3 in amino acids: CATSDPLAGGIKGNEQFF. The CDR3 nucleotides read TGTGCCACCAGTGATCCACTAGCGGGAGGCATAAAAGGCAATGAGCAGTTCTTC. The genes are TRBV24-1 and TRBJ2-1, with 12 positions matching TRBD2. CDR1 is KGHDR and CDR2 is SFDVKD in the germline V gene. The V segment lost 3 bases and the J segment 6 bases; nucleotides outside the gene matches: 11. The CDR3 consists of 18 residues.

In its sample, this clonotype was seen a few times. The chain couples TRBV7-9 to TRBJ2-3; 7 bases match TRBD1. J lost 2 bases, V lost 5 bases, and 7 bases had no gene match. Germline V gene lookup returns CDR1 SEHNR and CDR2 FQNEAQ (reference sequence). The CDR3 is 15 amino acids. In nucleotides, the CDR3 is TGTGCCAGCAGCAGATCCGGGACAGTCACAGATACGCAGTATTTT. It specifies CASSRSGTVTDTQYF.

The chain is built from TRBV24-1 and TRBJ2-1, with TRBD2 identical over 10 bases. V trimming: 3 bases; J trimming: 4 bases; junction bases outside the gene matches: 5. Per germline, CDR1 KGHDR and CDR2 SFDVKD. The CDR3 runs 16 residues. In nucleotides, the CDR3 is TGTGCCACCAGTGATCCCCGGACTAGCGGATACAATGAGCAGTTCTTC. It is translated as CATSDPRTSGYNEQFF.

CDR3: CASSFSYPTHEQFF. The CDR3, as DNA: TGTGCCAGCAGCTTTTCCTACCCAACGCATGAGCAGTTCTTC. V and J are TRBV11-2 and TRBJ2-1; D gene uncertain. Per the germline V gene, CDR1 is SGHAT and CDR2 is FQNNGV. The CDR3 consists of 14 residues. With 3 bases removed from V and 8 bases from J, the gap between germline ends came to 14 bases.

The chain recombines TRBV2 with TRBJ2-1; perhaps TRBD2 as D (5 bases). V lost 4 bases and J 6 bases, leaving 7 bases between the germline ends. Per the germline V gene, CDR1 is SNHLY and CDR2 is FYNNEI. This CDR3 has 12 amino acids. The CDR3 reads CASSGEGNEQFF. The CDR3 DNA sequence: TGTGCCAGCAGTGGTGAGGGCAATGAGCAGTTCTTC.

The V call is TRBV11-3, the J call TRBJ2-3; D is perhaps TRBD2 (7 bases). Per germline, CDR1 SGHNT and CDR2 YENEEA. The V gene lost 3 bases and the J gene lost 2 bases, with 9 bases spanning the gap. The CDR3 consists of 14 residues. In nucleotides, the CDR3 is TGTGCCAGCAGCTTCGGGGGGCACACAGATACGCAGTATTTT. It codes for CASSFGGHTDTQYF.